This TCR beta chain was retrieved from a study of blood T cell repertoires in COVID-19. Looking at the study overall: Collection of acute and convalescent COVID-19 samples took place in the United States, Italy and Spain. PBMCs, B-cell-depleted T cells, or T cells were the source of the cDNA or gDNA that made up the material.

Germline CDR1 LGHDT, CDR2 YNNKEL (reference sequence). The CDR3 runs 22 residues. With 0 bases clipped from V and 2 bases from J, the junction kept 17 bases outside the gene matches. In the original analysis: How many nucleated cells were present was estimated from reference gene primer amplification. Sequencing was performed with immunoSEQ multiplex PCR; in TCRdb, only in-frame clones are kept and a portion is missing. V, J and clone size were drawn from that table, and D and trimming were deduced from the DNA. The profile shows about 220,000 clones, approximately 80% of them singletons. This clone was seen a single time.

The sequence came from a man in his forties or fifties with active or convalescent COVID-19. The genes are TRBV3-1 (or the pseudogene TRBV3-2) and TRBJ1-3; 12 positions agree with TRBD1. The sequencing input was peripheral blood. This CDR3 reads CASSQDRRSGQGARVAGNTIYF. The DNA of the CDR3 is TGTGCCAGCAGCCAAGATAGGAGGTCGGGACAGGGGGCGCGAGTAGCTGGAAACACCATATATTTT.